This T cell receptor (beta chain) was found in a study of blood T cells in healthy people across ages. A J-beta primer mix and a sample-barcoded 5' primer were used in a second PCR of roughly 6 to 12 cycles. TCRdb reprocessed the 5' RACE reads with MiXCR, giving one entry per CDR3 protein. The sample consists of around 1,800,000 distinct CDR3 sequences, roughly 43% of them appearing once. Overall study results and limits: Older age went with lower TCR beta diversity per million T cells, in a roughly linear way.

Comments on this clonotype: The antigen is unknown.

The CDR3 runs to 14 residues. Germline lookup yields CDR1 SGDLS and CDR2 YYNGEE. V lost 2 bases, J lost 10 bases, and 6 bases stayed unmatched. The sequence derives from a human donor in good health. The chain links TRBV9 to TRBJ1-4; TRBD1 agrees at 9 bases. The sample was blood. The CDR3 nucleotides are TGTGCCAGCAGCGTTCGGGACAGGGAAGGAAAACTGTTTTTT. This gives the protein CASSVRDREGKLFF.